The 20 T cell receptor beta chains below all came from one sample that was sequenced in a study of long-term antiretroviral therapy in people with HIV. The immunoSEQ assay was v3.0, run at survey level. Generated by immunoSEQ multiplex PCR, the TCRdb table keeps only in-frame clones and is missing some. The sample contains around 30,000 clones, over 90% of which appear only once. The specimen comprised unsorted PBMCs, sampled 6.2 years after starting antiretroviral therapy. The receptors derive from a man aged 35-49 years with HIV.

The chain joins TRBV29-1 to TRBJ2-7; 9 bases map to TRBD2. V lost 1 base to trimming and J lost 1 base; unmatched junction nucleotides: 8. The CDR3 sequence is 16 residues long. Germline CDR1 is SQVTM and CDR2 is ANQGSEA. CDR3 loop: CSVEGGAGGGSYEQYF. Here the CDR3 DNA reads TGCAGCGTTGAAGGGGGGGCGGGAGGGGGTTCCTACGAGCAGTACTTC.

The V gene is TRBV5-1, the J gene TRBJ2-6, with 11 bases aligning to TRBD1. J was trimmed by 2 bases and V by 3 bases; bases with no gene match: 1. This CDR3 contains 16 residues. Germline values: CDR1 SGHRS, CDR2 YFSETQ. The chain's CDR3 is CASSWGQGAGANVLTF. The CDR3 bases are TGCGCCAGCAGCTGGGGACAGGGGGCTGGGGCCAACGTCCTGACTTTC.

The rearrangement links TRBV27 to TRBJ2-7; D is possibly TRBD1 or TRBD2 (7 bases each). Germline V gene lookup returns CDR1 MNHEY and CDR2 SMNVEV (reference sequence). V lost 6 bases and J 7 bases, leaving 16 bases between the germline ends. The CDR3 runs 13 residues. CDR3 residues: CASSLARGGEQYF. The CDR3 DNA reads TGTGCCAGCAGCCTGGCCAGGGGGGGAGAGCAGTACTTC.

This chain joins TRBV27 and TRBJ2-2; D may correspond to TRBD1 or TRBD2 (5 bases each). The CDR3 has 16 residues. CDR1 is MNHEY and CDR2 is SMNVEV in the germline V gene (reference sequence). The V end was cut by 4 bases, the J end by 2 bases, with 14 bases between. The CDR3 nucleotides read TGTGCCAGCAGTTCGGGGCTGGGCCTCAACACCGGGGAGCTGTTTTTT. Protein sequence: CASSSGLGLNTGELFF.

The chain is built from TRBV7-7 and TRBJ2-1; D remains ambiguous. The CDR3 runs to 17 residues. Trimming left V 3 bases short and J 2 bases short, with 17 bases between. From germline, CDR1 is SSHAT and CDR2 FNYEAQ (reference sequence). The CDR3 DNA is TGTGCCAGCAGCTTGGGGAACCGTAGACCGACCTACAATGAGCAGTTCTTC. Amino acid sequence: CASSLGNRRPTYNEQFF. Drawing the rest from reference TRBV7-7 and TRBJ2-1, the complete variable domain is GAGVSQSPRYKVTKRGQDVTLRCDPISSHATLYWYQQALGQGPEFLTYFNYEAQPDKSGLPSDRFSAERPEGSISTLTIQRTEQRDSAMYRCASSLGNRRPTYNEQFFGPGTRLTVL.

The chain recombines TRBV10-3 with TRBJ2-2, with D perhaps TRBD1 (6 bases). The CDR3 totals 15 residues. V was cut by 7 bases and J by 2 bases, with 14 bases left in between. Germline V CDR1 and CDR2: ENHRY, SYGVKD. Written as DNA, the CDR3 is TGTGCCATCAACTTGGACAGTGATAACACCGGGGAGCTGTTTTTT. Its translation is CAINLDSDNTGELFF.

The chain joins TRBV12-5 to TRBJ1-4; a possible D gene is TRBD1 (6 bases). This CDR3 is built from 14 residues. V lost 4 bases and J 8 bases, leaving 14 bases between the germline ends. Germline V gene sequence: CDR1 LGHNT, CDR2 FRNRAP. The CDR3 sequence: CASGWQGIGEKLFF. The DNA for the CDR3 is TGTGCTAGTGGTTGGCAGGGGATAGGAGAAAAACTGTTTTTT.

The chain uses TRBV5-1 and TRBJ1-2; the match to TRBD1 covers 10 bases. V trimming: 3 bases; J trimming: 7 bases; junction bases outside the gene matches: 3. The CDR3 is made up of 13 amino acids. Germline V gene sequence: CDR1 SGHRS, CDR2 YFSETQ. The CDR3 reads CASSSRTGGGYTF. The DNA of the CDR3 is TGCGCCAGCAGCTCCAGGACAGGGGGTGGCTACACCTTC. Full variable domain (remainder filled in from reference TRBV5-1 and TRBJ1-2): KAGVTQTPRYLIKTRGQQVTLSCSPISGHRSVSWYQQTPGQGLQFLFEYFSETQRNKGNFPGRFSGRQFSNSRSEMNVSTLELGDSALYLCASSSRTGGGYTFGSGTRLTVV.

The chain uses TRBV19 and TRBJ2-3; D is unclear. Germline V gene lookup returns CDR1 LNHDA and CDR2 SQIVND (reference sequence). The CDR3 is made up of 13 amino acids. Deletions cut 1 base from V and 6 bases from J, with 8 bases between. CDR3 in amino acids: CASSIGLPDTQYF. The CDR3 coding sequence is TGTGCCAGTAGTATAGGGCTCCCCGATACGCAGTATTTT.

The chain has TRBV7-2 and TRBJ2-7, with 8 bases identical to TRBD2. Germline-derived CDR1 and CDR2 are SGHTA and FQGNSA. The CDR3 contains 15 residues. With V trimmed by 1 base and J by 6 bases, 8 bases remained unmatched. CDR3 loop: CASSLEASGRSEQYF. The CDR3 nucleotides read TGTGCCAGCAGCTTAGAAGCCAGCGGGAGATCCGAGCAGTACTTC.

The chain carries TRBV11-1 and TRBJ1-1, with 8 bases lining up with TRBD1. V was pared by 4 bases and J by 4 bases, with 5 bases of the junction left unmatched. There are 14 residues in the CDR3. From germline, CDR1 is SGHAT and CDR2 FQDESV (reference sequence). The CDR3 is CASSSTGTGTEAFF. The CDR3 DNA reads TGTGCCAGCAGCTCTACCGGGACAGGCACTGAAGCTTTCTTT.

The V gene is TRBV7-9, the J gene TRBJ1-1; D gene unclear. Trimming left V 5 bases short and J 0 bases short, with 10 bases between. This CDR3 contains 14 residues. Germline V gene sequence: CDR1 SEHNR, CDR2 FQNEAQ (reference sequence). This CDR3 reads CASSVDSLNTEAFF. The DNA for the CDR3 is TGTGCCAGCAGCGTGGACTCCTTGAACACTGAAGCTTTCTTT.

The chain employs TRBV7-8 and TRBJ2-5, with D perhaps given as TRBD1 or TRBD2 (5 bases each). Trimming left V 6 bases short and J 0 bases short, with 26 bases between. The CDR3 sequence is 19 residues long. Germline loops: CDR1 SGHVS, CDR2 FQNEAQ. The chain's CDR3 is CASRFGTRDGGSYQETQYF. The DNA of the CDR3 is TGTGCCAGCAGGTTCGGGACGAGGGACGGCGGATCGTACCAAGAGACCCAGTACTTC.

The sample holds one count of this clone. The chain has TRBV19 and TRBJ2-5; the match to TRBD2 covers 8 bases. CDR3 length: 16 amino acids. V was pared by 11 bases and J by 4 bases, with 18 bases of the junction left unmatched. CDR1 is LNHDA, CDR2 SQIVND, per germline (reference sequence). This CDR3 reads CASGRGGTSLGETQYF. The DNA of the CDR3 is TGTGCCTCAGGGAGGGGCGGGACTAGTTTGGGAGAGACCCAGTACTTC.

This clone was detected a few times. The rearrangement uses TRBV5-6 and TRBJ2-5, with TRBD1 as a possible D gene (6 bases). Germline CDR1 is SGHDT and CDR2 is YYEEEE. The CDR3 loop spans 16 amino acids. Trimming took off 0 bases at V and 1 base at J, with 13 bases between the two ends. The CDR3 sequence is CASSLVSGTLQETQYF. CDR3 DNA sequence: TGTGCCAGCAGCTTGGTTTCCGGGACACTCCAAGAGACCCAGTACTTC.

CDR3 nucleotides: TGCGCCAGTGACCCTCGACAGGGTCTGTCCGAGGAGACCCAGTACTTC. It codes for CASDPRQGLSEETQYF. V usage is TRBV5-1 and J usage is TRBJ2-5, with 7 bases identical to TRBD1. V trimming: 8 bases; J trimming: 5 bases; junction bases outside the gene matches: 18. The CDR3 totals 16 residues. Looked up from germline, CDR1 is SGHRS and CDR2 is YFSETQ.

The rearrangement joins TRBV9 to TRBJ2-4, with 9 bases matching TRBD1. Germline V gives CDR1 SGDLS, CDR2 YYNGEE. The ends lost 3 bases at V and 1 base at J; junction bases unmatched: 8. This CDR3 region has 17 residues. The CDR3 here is CASSDRQGEGAKNIQYF. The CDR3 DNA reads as TGTGCCAGCAGCGACAGACAGGGGGAGGGGGCCAAAAACATTCAGTACTTC.

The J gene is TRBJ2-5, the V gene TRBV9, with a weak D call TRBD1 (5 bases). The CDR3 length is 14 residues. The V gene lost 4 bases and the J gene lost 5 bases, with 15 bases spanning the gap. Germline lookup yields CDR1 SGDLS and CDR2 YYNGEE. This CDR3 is CASSQDGAGETQYF. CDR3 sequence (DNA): TGTGCCAGCAGCCAAGATGGGGCCGGGGAGACCCAGTACTTC.

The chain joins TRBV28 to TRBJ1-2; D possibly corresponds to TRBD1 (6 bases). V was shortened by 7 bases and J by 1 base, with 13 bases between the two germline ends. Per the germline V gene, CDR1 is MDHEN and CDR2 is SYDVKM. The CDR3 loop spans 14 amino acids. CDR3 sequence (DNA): TGTGCCAGCACCAAAGGGGGAGGTAACTATGGCTACACCTTC. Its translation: CASTKGGGNYGYTF.

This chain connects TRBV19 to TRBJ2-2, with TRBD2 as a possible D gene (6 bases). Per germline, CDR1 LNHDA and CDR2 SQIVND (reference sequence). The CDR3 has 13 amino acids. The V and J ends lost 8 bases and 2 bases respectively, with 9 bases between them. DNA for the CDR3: TGTGCCAGTCAAGGGACTAACACCGGGGAGCTGTTTTTT. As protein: CASQGTNTGELFF.